This T cell receptor beta chain was documented in a study of blood T cell repertoires in COVID-19. Study summary: Samples came from the United States, Italy and Spain, spanning acute and convalescent COVID-19. PBMCs, B-cell-depleted T cells, or T cells were the source of the cDNA or gDNA that made up the material.

The method was immunoSEQ multiplex PCR; TCRdb's version includes in-frame clones alone and lacks a portion of them. The sample holds over 200,000 clones, approximately 85% seen once. Germline CDR1 SEHNR, CDR2 FQNEAQ (reference sequence). The CDR3 totals 14 residues. The J segment lost 4 bases and the V segment lost 7 bases, leaving 6 bases of the junction unmatched. The sequencing sample was made of peripheral blood. The clonotype was recovered from a woman in her 50s with active or convalescent COVID-19. The rearrangement links TRBV7-9 to TRBJ2-2; 7 bases line up with TRBD2. The DNA for the CDR3 is TGTGCCAGCACCGGGGGGATGAGCACCGGGGAGCTGTTTTTT. This codes for CASTGGMSTGELFF. The full variable domain, its missing parts supplied by reference TRBV7-9 and TRBJ2-2, is DTGVSQNPRHKITKRGQNVTFRCDPISEHNRLYWYRQTLGQGPEFLTYFQNEAQLEKSRLLSDRFSAERPKGSFSTLEIQRTEQGDSAMYLCASTGGMSTGELFFGEGSRLTVL.